The rows below give T cell receptor beta chains drawn from one sample of a study of blood T cell repertoires in COVID-19. Some clones are missing from TCRdb's copy, which holds only in-frame ones; the method was immunoSEQ multiplex PCR. The profile shows about 100,000 clones, just under 95% of them singletons. The sequenced material came from peripheral blood. The receptors were sampled from an older man with acute or convalescent COVID-19. Both conserved end residues are part of each CDR3. Each record gives: clone size, D gene, V gene, J gene, CDR3 protein, CDR3 DNA. A D gene is named only where the DNA matches it firmly. Rows give clone size only sometimes, using once, few, many, or a class for an expanded clone.

.,.,TRBV6-5,TRBJ1-3,CASSYSRGNSGNTIYF,TGTGCCAGCAGTTACTCGAGGGGGAACTCTGGAAACACCATATATTTT
.,.,TRBV28,TRBJ1-1,CASKLGQTNTEAFF,TGTGCCAGCAAACTGGGACAAACGAACACTGAAGCTTTCTTT
.,.,TRBV5-5,TRBJ2-1,CASSLEGAYNEQFF,TGTGCCAGCAGCTTGGAGGGGGCCTACAATGAGCAGTTCTTC
.,TRBD1,TRBV27,TRBJ1-1,CASSPDRGEAFF,TGTGCCAGCAGTCCAGACAGGGGGGAAGCTTTCTTT
.,.,TRBV7-3,TRBJ2-3,CASSLTGAASPYTQYF,TGTGCCAGCAGCCTGACTGGGGCGGCCAGTCCCTATACGCAGTATTTT
.,.,TRBV30,TRBJ1-5,CAWSVRVGPQHF,TGTGCCTGGAGTGTCAGGGTTGGGCCCCAGCATTTT
.,TRBD1,TRBV6-1,TRBJ2-7,CASSGQRQGSSYEQYF,TGTGCCAGCAGTGGTCAGAGACAGGGTTCCTCCTACGAGCAGTACTTC
.,.,TRBV2,TRBJ1-6,CASRQGGSPLHF,TGTGCCAGCAGACAGGGTGGCTCACCCCTCCACTTT
.,TRBD1,TRBV12-5,TRBJ2-7,CASGVGQISSYEQYF,TGTGCTAGTGGCGTGGGACAGATCAGCTCCTACGAGCAGTACTTC
.,.,TRBV19,TRBJ1-6,CASRQGSSYNSPLHF,TGTGCCAGTAGACAGGGAAGCTCCTATAATTCACCCCTCCACTTT
once,.,TRBV6-2/TRBV6-3,TRBJ1-1,CASTPGRFNTEAFF,TGTGCCAGCACCCCAGGGAGGTTTAACACTGAAGCTTTCTTT
.,.,TRBV7-9,TRBJ2-2,CASSPWLQGDTGELFF,TGTGCCAGCAGCCCCTGGTTACAGGGCGACACCGGGGAGCTGTTTTTT
.,.,TRBV6-6,TRBJ1-6,CASLGGSSPLHF,TGTGCCAGCTTGGGGGGGTCTTCACCCCTCCACTTT
.,TRBD1,TRBV6-5,TRBJ1-2,CASSKQGARGYTF,TGTGCCAGCAGCAAGCAGGGGGCTCGTGGCTACACCTTC
.,TRBD1,TRBV7-2,TRBJ1-6,CASSFNRGQWSPLHF,TGTGCCAGCAGCTTCAACAGGGGGCAATGGTCACCCCTCCACTTT
.,.,TRBV27,TRBJ1-3,CASSLRSHSGNTIYF,TGTGCCAGCAGTTTGAGAAGTCACTCTGGAAACACCATATATTTT
.,.,TRBV18,TRBJ2-2,CASSPESIAGELFF,TGTGCCAGCTCACCGGAGAGTATAGCCGGGGAGCTGTTTTTT
.,.,TRBV7-9,TRBJ2-3,CASSSAGGASTDTQYF,TGTGCCAGCAGCTCAGCCGGCGGGGCAAGCACAGATACGCAGTATTTT
few,TRBD1,TRBV30,TRBJ1-1,CAWSGQGDTEAFF,TGTGCCTGGAGTGGACAGGGCGACACTGAAGCTTTCTTT
.,TRBD2,TRBV28,TRBJ2-1,CASSFPGAGDGNTEQFF,TGTGCCAGCAGTTTCCCAGGAGCGGGAGATGGGAATACTGAGCAGTTCTTC
.,.,TRBV27,TRBJ2-7,CASSPDTPYEQYF,TGTGCCAGCAGCCCGGACACCCCCTACGAGCAGTACTTC
.,TRBD1,TRBV29-1,TRBJ2-7,CSVEKGRTGLHEQYF,TGCAGCGTTGAAAAGGGGCGGACAGGGCTGCACGAGCAGTACTTC
.,.,TRBV11-3,TRBJ2-7,CASSLGGGIFHEQYF,TGTGCCAGCAGCTTAGGGGGAGGCATATTCCACGAGCAGTACTTC
.,TRBD1,TRBV6-6,TRBJ1-6,CASSYGQGLSNSPLHF,TGTGCCAGCAGTTACGGACAGGGTCTGTCCAATTCACCCCTCCACTTT